The entry below describes one T cell receptor (beta chain). Membership in each cohort depended on participant-reported clinical history. This CDR3 is built from 15 residues. Trimming took off 4 bases at V and 0 bases at J, with 10 bases between the two ends. In germline, CDR1 is SGHNT, CDR2 YYREEE (reference sequence). The record originates from a study of blood T cell repertoires in COVID-19. In the study's own analysis: Reference gene primer amplification gave nucleated cell count estimates. The table came from immunoSEQ multiplex PCR; TCRdb's copy has only in-frame clones and leaves some out. V, J and clone size reflect that table, while D and trimming were determined from the DNA. The sample consists of some 370,000 clones, 75% to 90% of them appearing once.

This clonotype was sampled from a woman between 45 and 60 years old who had recovered from COVID-19. The V gene is TRBV5-4, the J gene TRBJ1-4, with D unresolved. Sequenced: PBMCs or T cells enriched from blood (not recorded which). This chain's CDR3 is CASSPSYPTNEKLFF. The DNA of the CDR3 is TGTGCCAGCAGCCCGAGTTATCCAACTAATGAAAAACTGTTTTTT.